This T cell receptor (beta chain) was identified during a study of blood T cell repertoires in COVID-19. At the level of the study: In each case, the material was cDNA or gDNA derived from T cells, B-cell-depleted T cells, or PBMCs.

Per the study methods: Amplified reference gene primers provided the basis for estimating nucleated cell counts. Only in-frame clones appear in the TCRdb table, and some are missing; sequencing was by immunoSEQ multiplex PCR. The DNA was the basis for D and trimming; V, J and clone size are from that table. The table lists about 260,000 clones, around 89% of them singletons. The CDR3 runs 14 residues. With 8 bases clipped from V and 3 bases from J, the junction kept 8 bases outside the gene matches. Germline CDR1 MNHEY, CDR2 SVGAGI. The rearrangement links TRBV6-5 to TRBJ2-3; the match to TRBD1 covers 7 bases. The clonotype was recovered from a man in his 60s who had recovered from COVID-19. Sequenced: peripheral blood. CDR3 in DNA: TGTGCCAGCGCGAGGACAGGTGATACAGATACGCAGTATTTT. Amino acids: CASARTGDTDTQYF.